A few counts support the clone carrying this TCR beta chain. What it recognizes is unknown. TCRdb used MiXCR to reprocess the RT-PCR reads, holding one entry per CDR3 protein. Of around 850,000 distinct CDR3 sequences in the sample, approximately 17% were seen once. Between the trimmed V and J ends, which lost 0 bases and 5 bases, there was a span of 10 bases. The length of the CDR3 is 14 residues. Germline loops: CDR1 MNHEY, CDR2 SVGAGI. The entry originates in a study of response to subunit inactivated influenza vaccine. The study, taken as a whole, reports: A suggestion made by the authors is that each seasonal influenza vaccination recruits few new T cells.

This TCR derives from a man aged 50-60 years who received an inactivated influenza vaccine. The sequenced sample was PBMCs from blood, obtained roughly 5 days after vaccination. The gene calls are TRBV6-5 and TRBJ2-5; D remains ambiguous. Here the CDR3 DNA reads TGTGCCAGCAGTTACTCTAGGGTGGCGGAGACCCAGTACTTC. The encoded protein is CASSYSRVAETQYF.